The 17 T cell receptor beta chains reported below all come from one sample, sequenced in a study of T cell responses to AZD1222 COVID-19 vaccine. The repertoire was sequenced with immunoSEQ multiplex PCR; TCRdb's copy has only in-frame clones and lacks some. The sample has some 200,000 clones, just over 90% seen once; the top ten hold 3% to 3.5%. Here the sequenced sample was peripheral blood, taken 28 days after the second AZD1222 dose. The source of these receptors is an adult who received the AZD1222 COVID-19 vaccine.

This clone turned up a few times. This rearrangement joins TRBV2 to TRBJ1-2; the D is unclear. V lost 6 bases and J 7 bases, leaving 18 bases between the germline ends. The germline V gene encodes CDR1 SNHLY and CDR2 FYNNEI. CDR3 length equals 14 residues. The CDR3: CASRPGGGWGGYTF. The DNA for the CDR3 is TGTGCCAGCAGACCGGGCGGTGGTTGGGGTGGCTACACCTTC.

The chain joins TRBV20-1 to TRBJ2-3; D ambiguous. V gave up 6 bases and J gave up 4 bases, with 11 bases separating them. Germline V CDR1 and CDR2: DFQATT, SNEGSKA (reference sequence). This CDR3 region has 12 residues. CDR3 in amino acids: CSASLEPDTQYF. The CDR3 coding sequence is TGCAGTGCCAGTCTAGAACCAGATACGCAGTATTTT.

The rearrangement joins TRBV7-3 to TRBJ1-6, with D possibly matching TRBD1 (5 bases). The CDR3 is 13 residues long. The germline V and J ends were trimmed by 2 bases and 15 bases, with 14 bases remaining between them. The germline V gene has CDR1 SGHTA and CDR2 FQGTGA. The CDR3 sequence is CASSLASTGRLHF. DNA for the CDR3: TGTGCCAGCAGCTTAGCCTCGACGGGACGCCTCCACTTT.

The chain has TRBV6-5 and TRBJ1-1; D ambiguous. The V end was cut by 5 bases, the J end by 4 bases, with 11 bases between. This CDR3 is 13 amino acids long. The germline V gene has CDR1 MNHEY and CDR2 SVGAGI. Here the CDR3 reads CASSRKLGTEAFF. The DNA of the CDR3 is TGTGCCAGCAGTCGTAAGCTCGGCACTGAAGCTTTCTTT.

The genes are TRBV10-2 and TRBJ1-1, with a tentative D call TRBD1 (5 bases). The CDR3 totals 13 residues. Germline CDR1 WSHSY, CDR2 SAAADI. V lost 8 bases and J lost 3, with 13 bases in between. CDR3 nucleotides: TGCGCCAGCTCCCGACAGAAAGACACTGAAGCTTTCTTT. Translating it yields CASSRQKDTEAFF.

The chain couples TRBV12-3 or TRBV12-4 to TRBJ1-2; D may be TRBD1 (6 bases). Trimming removed 1 base from V and 9 bases from J, with 12 bases in between. The CDR3 covers 13 residues. In DNA, the CDR3 is TGTGCCAGCAGTTTAGGGGGGCAGGCTCGCTACACCTTC. It translates to CASSLGGQARYTF.

V usage is TRBV9 and J usage is TRBJ1-4; D perhaps matches TRBD1 (5 bases). Germline V gene lookup returns CDR1 SGDLS and CDR2 YYNGEE. This CDR3 has 13 residues. The V end was cut by 4 bases, the J end by 7 bases, with 11 bases between. For the CDR3, the DNA is TGTGCCAGCAGCCCCGGGACGGTTGAAAAACTGTTTTTT. It encodes CASSPGTVEKLFF.

V is TRBV7-2 and J is TRBJ2-1, with TRBD2 identical over 14 bases. The germline V gene has CDR1 SGHTA and CDR2 FQGNSA. Unmatched junction bases numbered 14, after V lost 6 bases and J lost 10 bases. CDR3 size: 17 residues. The CDR3 nucleotides read TGTGCCAGCAGTTACTCCGGGACTAGCGGGAGAAGATGGGAGCAGTTCTTC. As protein: CASSYSGTSGRRWEQFF. Full variable domain (outside the CDR3, taken from reference TRBV7-2 and TRBJ2-1): GAGVSQSPSNKVTEKGKDVELRCDPISGHTALYWYRQSLGQGLEFLIYFQGNSAPDKSGLPSDRFSAERTGGSVSTLTIQRTQQEDSAVYLCASSYSGTSGRRWEQFFGPGTRLTVL.

On this clone itself: This same CDR3 is encoded by further DNA sequences in the sample. The genes are TRBV2 and TRBJ1-5; the D gene is possibly TRBD1 (6 bases). The CDR3 has 13 residues. The V gene lost 7 bases and the J gene lost 4 bases, with 11 bases spanning the gap. From germline, CDR1 is SNHLY and CDR2 FYNNEI. This chain's CDR3 is CASTRTENQPQHF. CDR3 DNA sequence: TGTGCCAGCACCAGGACAGAGAATCAGCCCCAGCATTTT.

This clone has a single count. The chain uses TRBV6-5 and TRBJ2-2; 7 bases are a match to TRBD1. The V segment lost 6 bases and the J segment 4 bases; nucleotides outside the gene matches: 8. CDR1 MNHEY and CDR2 SVGAGI come from the germline V gene. CDR3 length: 15 amino acids. Written as DNA, the CDR3 is TGTGCCAGCAGGTTAAGGGGGCCGGGCACCGGGGAGCTGTTTTTT. It encodes CASRLRGPGTGELFF.

This sequence joins TRBV12-3 or TRBV12-4 and TRBJ2-7; D possibly corresponds to TRBD2 (5 bases). Trimming pared 4 bases from V and 7 bases from J, leaving 11 bases between. The CDR3 has 12 amino acids. This CDR3 is CASSSPRGEQYF. The CDR3 DNA sequence: TGTGCCAGCAGTTCACCTCGAGGGGAGCAGTACTTC.

The chain has TRBV2 and TRBJ1-5; unclear D gene. CDR3 length equals 15 residues. Trimming left V 4 bases short and J 3 bases short, with 13 bases between. Per the germline V gene, CDR1 is SNHLY and CDR2 is FYNNEI. CDR3 nucleotides: TGTGCCAGCAGTGGCCCCGGGCCCTTCAATCAGCCCCAGCATTTT. Its translation: CASSGPGPFNQPQHF.

This clone occurred once. The chain is built from TRBV2 and TRBJ2-7; the D gene is possibly TRBD2 (5 bases). V lost 3 bases and J lost 3, with 9 bases in between. Germline lookup yields CDR1 SNHLY and CDR2 FYNNEI. This CDR3 is built from 13 residues. CDR3 DNA sequence: TGTGCCAGCAGTGATGGACTGGTCTACGAGCAGTACTTC. It is translated as CASSDGLVYEQYF.

This clone was seen a single time. The chain couples TRBV19 to TRBJ1-4, with no clear D. Germline lookup yields CDR1 LNHDA and CDR2 SQIVND (reference sequence). The CDR3 loop spans 15 amino acids. Trimming pared 6 bases from V and 5 bases from J, leaving 16 bases between. The CDR3 DNA follows: TGTGCCAGTAGAAAGGTATCGGTGATAAATGAAAAACTGTTTTTT. Residues: CASRKVSVINEKLFF.

This chain connects TRBV5-1 to TRBJ2-7; 7 bases match TRBD1. CDR1 is SGHRS, CDR2 YFSETQ, per germline. The CDR3 is made up of 14 amino acids. The V segment lost 0 bases and the J segment 4 bases; nucleotides outside the gene matches: 4. The chain's CDR3 is CASSLAVQGYEQYF. DNA for the CDR3: TGCGCCAGCAGCTTGGCGGTACAGGGGTACGAGCAGTACTTC. The full variable domain, with the rest looked up from reference TRBV5-1 and TRBJ2-7, is KAGVTQTPRYLIKTRGQQVTLSCSPISGHRSVSWYQQTPGQGLQFLFEYFSETQRNKGNFPGRFSGRQFSNSRSEMNVSTLELGDSALYLCASSLAVQGYEQYFGPGTRLTVT.

The rearrangement links TRBV6-5 to TRBJ2-3, with 11 positions matching TRBD1. J gave up 6 bases and V 8 bases, and 7 bases lay outside the gene matches. Germline V gene data show CDR1 as MNHEY and CDR2 as SVGAGI. CDR3 length: 14 residues. CDR3 coding DNA: TGTGCCAGCCCCGGGGGACAGGGGGGTGATACGCAGTATTTT. It encodes CASPGGQGGDTQYF.

The sample holds a few counts of this clone. The rearrangement uses TRBV9 and TRBJ2-7; TRBD1 matches at 11 bases. J gave up 6 bases and V 4 bases, and 9 bases lay outside the gene matches. The CDR3 is 15 amino acids. Germline CDR1 reads SGDLS; CDR2 reads YYNGEE. DNA for the CDR3: TGTGCCAGCAGCCCCTTATCGGACAGGGGGCGCGAGCAGTACTTC. Its translation: CASSPLSDRGREQYF.